The 26 T cell receptor beta chains listed next were all sequenced from one sample in a study of blood T cells in healthy people across ages. It was with a sample-barcoded 5' primer and a J-beta primer mix that a second PCR of roughly 7 to 12 cycles was run. Via MiXCR, TCRdb re-called the 5' RACE reads, giving one row per CDR3 protein. The table has fewer than 1 million distinct CDR3 sequences, around 43% seen once; the top ten hold roughly 19%. The sample taken for sequencing was blood. These receptors were taken from a man aged 55 to 70 in good health.

J is TRBJ2-1 and V is TRBV20-1, with 14 positions matching TRBD2. With V trimmed by 4 bases and J by 8 bases, 10 bases remained unmatched. Germline CDR1 DFQATT, CDR2 SNEGSKA (reference sequence). The CDR3 length is 16 residues. CDR3 nucleotides: TGCAGTGCTACCGGACTAGCGGGGGGCCTTTTCGATGAGCAGTTCTTC. Amino acids: CSATGLAGGLFDEQFF.

This clonotype has just a few counts. This chain joins TRBV7-2 and TRBJ1-5, with D perhaps matching TRBD1 (6 bases). CDR3 size: 15 residues. The germline V gene has CDR1 SGHTA and CDR2 FQGNSA. V gave up 7 bases and J gave up 4 bases, with 17 bases separating them. The CDR3: CASTLGHQRNQPQHF. CDR3 DNA: TGTGCCAGCACCTTGGGACACCAAAGAAATCAGCCCCAGCATTTT.

The chain is built from TRBV20-1 and TRBJ2-3, with 9 bases identical to TRBD2. Germline trimming cut 3 bases from V and 4 bases from J; bases unmatched to any gene: 5. There are 14 residues in the CDR3. Germline CDR1 reads DFQATT; CDR2 reads SNEGSKA (reference sequence). The CDR3 sequence: CSASRASGADTQYF. In DNA, the CDR3 is TGCAGTGCTAGTCGGGCTAGCGGGGCAGATACGCAGTATTTT.

The rearrangement joins TRBV7-2 to TRBJ2-3; weak D call: TRBD2 (5 bases). The V end lost 1 base, the J end lost 0 bases, and 14 bases lay between the germline ends. The length of the CDR3 is 17 residues. CDR1 and CDR2 (germline): SGHTA, FQGNSA. The CDR3, as DNA: TGTGCCAGCAGCTTAGGCTCAAGCGGTTCTAGCACAGATACGCAGTATTTT. It yields the protein CASSLGSSGSSTDTQYF. The full variable domain, completed using reference TRBV7-2 and TRBJ2-3, is GAGVSQSPSNKVTEKGKDVELRCDPISGHTALYWYRQSLGQGLEFLIYFQGNSAPDKSGLPSDRFSAERTGGSVSTLTIQRTQQEDSAVYLCASSLGSSGSSTDTQYFGPGTRLTVL.

This clonotype was seen more than once but under ten times. The chain uses TRBV7-2 and TRBJ2-1; unclear D gene. The V end was cut by 0 bases, the J end by 2 bases, with 8 bases between. The CDR3 is 15 amino acids. The V gene's germline CDR1 is SGHTA and CDR2 FQGNSA. DNA for the CDR3: TGTGCCAGCAGCTTAGCCGGCCTTACCTACAATGAGCAGTTCTTC. This gives the protein CASSLAGLTYNEQFF.

The rearrangement uses TRBV3-1 and TRBJ2-7, with D perhaps matching TRBD1 (5 bases). Trimming took 4 bases from V and 2 from J, leaving 12 bases between them. CDR3 size: 14 residues. Germline V gives CDR1 LGHDT, CDR2 YNNKEL (reference sequence). The CDR3 here is CASSRGHLAYEQYF. The DNA for the CDR3 is TGTGCCAGCAGCCGGGGCCATTTAGCCTACGAGCAGTACTTC.

This clonotype was detected a few times. The chain employs TRBV7-2 and TRBJ1-4, with 7 bases lining up with TRBD1. Trimming cost V 1 base and J 5 bases; bases outside gene matches: 13. Germline V gives CDR1 SGHTA, CDR2 FQGNSA. CDR3 length: 18 residues. CDR3 in amino acids: CASSLGSARGQINEKLFF. For the CDR3, the DNA is TGTGCCAGCAGCTTAGGGAGCGCCCGGGGACAGATCAATGAAAAACTGTTTTTT.

This clonotype was detected once. The rearrangement uses TRBV7-9 and TRBJ1-1; perhaps TRBD1 as D (5 bases). CDR3 length: 12 amino acids. Germline V lookup: CDR1 SEHNR, CDR2 FQNEAQ (reference sequence). Trimming pared 10 bases from V and 3 bases from J, leaving 12 bases between. CDR3 protein: CATALGDTEAFF. Written as DNA, the CDR3 is TGTGCCACCGCCTTAGGGGACACTGAAGCTTTCTTT.

As concerns this clonotype: This clone may be a read error of a much larger clone one base away. The rearrangement joins TRBV29-1 to TRBJ2-3; 8 bases are shared with TRBD1. The trim removed 4 bases at V and 7 bases at J, leaving 4 bases unmatched. The CDR3 has 12 amino acids. Germline assignment: CDR1 SQVTM and CDR2 ANQGSEA. CDR3 DNA: TGCAGCGTTGTGCAGGGGGCTAATACGCAGTATTTT. Its protein product is CSVVQGANTQYF.

The chain has TRBV19 and TRBJ1-4; 7 bases align to TRBD1. V shed 4 bases and J 2 bases; nucleotides not matched to a gene: 7. Germline CDR1 is LNHDA and CDR2 is SQIVND (reference sequence). CDR3 length: 16 amino acids. The CDR3 region is CASSSRGGKTNEKLFF. The CDR3 coding sequence is TGTGCCAGTAGTAGCAGGGGGGGGAAGACTAATGAAAAACTGTTTTTT.

This clonotype was counted between two and nine times. The J gene is TRBJ1-2, the V gene TRBV29-1; 8 nucleotides line up with TRBD1. The length of the CDR3 is 12 residues. Trimming removed 5 bases from V and 8 bases from J; junction bases left unmatched: 7. Per the germline V gene, CDR1 is SQVTM and CDR2 is ANQGSEA. The chain's CDR3 is CSVFDRGGGYTF. CDR3 sequence (DNA): TGCAGCGTTTTCGACAGGGGAGGGGGCTACACCTTC.

This clonotype has a count of ten or more. One junction end disagrees with the germline gene, perhaps due to a read error. The genes are TRBV12-3 or TRBV12-4 and TRBJ2-7, with D possibly being TRBD1 (7 bases). CDR3 length: 13 amino acids. CDR3 in DNA: TGCGCCAGCAGCTTGCGGGACAGCTACGAGCAGTACTTC. Protein sequence: CASSLRDSYEQYF.

The chain is built from TRBV7-2 and TRBJ1-2; 8 bases align to TRBD1. Germline V gives CDR1 SGHTA, CDR2 FQGNSA. Trimming at V came to 4 bases and at J to 6 bases, leaving 10 bases not matched to a gene. The CDR3 totals 15 residues. The CDR3 region has the DNA TGTGCCAGCAGCTCCGCCAGGACAGGGAGGAATGGCTACACCTTC. Its protein product is CASSSARTGRNGYTF.

This clonotype was detected a few times. The chain links TRBV6-1 to TRBJ2-1, with 7 nucleotides matching TRBD2. Germline V gives CDR1 MNHNS, CDR2 SASEGT. The CDR3 sequence is 14 residues long. Trimming took 8 bases from V and 8 from J; bases not matched to a gene: 12. The CDR3 nucleotides are TGTGCCAGCGGAATCCGGGACTATCGCTATGAGCAGTTCTTC. Its protein is CASGIRDYRYEQFF.

J is TRBJ1-6 and V is TRBV10-3; 7 bases are a match to TRBD1. The CDR3 covers 15 residues. Losses at the gene ends were 6 bases for V and 10 bases for J; bases not matched to a gene: 12. Germline CDR1 reads ENHRY; CDR2 reads SYGVKD. CDR3 DNA: TGTGCCATCAGAGGACAGGTCGGGGGGTCCTCACCCCTCCACTTT. Its protein is CAIRGQVGGSSPLHF.

This CDR3 reads CAITRYENSPLHF. The CDR3 DNA follows: TGTGCCATCACACGCTATGAGAATTCACCCCTCCACTTT. This chain connects TRBV10-3 to TRBJ1-6; D remains ambiguous. This CDR3 is 13 amino acids long. Germline V gene data show CDR1 as ENHRY and CDR2 as SYGVKD. The germline V and J ends were trimmed by 7 bases and 7 bases, with 11 bases remaining between them.

The chain joins TRBV28 to TRBJ2-1; no firm D call. This CDR3 comprises 12 residues. The V gene's germline CDR1 is MDHEN and CDR2 SYDVKM. V lost 6 bases and J lost 9, with 12 bases in between. The CDR3 DNA is TGTGCCAGCAGGAAACCCACCAGTGAGCAGTTCTTC. It encodes CASRKPTSEQFF.

This clonotype was seen more than once but under ten times. This chain links TRBV6-5 with TRBJ2-7, with unresolved D. The CDR3 length is 13 residues. CDR1 is MNHEY and CDR2 is SVGAGI in the germline V gene. The V gene lost 9 bases and the J gene lost 7 bases, with 19 bases spanning the gap. The CDR3 loop reads CASIAPVGLEQYF. CDR3 in DNA: TGTGCCAGTATTGCGCCCGTGGGTTTAGAGCAGTACTTC.

This clonotype was found many times. This chain joins TRBV29-1 and TRBJ2-7; no clear D. The V gene lost 0 bases and the J gene lost 2 bases, with 5 bases spanning the gap. CDR1 SQVTM and CDR2 ANQGSEA come from the germline V gene. The CDR3 runs 12 residues. The CDR3 nucleotides read TGCAGCGTTGAAGAAACAGCCTACGAGCAGTACTTC. Encoded protein: CSVEETAYEQYF.

This clonotype was counted many times. This rearrangement joins TRBV7-9 to TRBJ1-6, with TRBD1 matching 9 bases. The CDR3 extends over 15 amino acids. The germline V gene encodes CDR1 SEHNR and CDR2 FQNEAQ (reference sequence). With 1 base clipped from V and 5 bases from J, the junction kept 0 bases outside the gene matches. DNA of the CDR3: TGTGCCAGCAGCTTAGGACAGGGGGATAATTCACCCCTCCACTTT. Protein product: CASSLGQGDNSPLHF.

Notes on this clonotype: A junction boundary mismatches the germline segment, possibly from a read error. This sequence joins TRBV4-1 and TRBJ1-2; no firm D call. Per the germline V gene, CDR1 is MGHRA and CDR2 is YSYEKL. This CDR3 spans 13 amino acids. The CDR3 sequence: CAGSQEGFYGYTF. CDR3 nucleotide sequence: TGCGCCGGCAGCCAAGAAGGATTTTATGGCTACACCTTC.

This clonotype occurred a few times. The chain links TRBV6-5 to TRBJ2-7; 7 bases agree with TRBD1. The CDR3 consists of 14 residues. Looked up from germline, CDR1 is MNHEY and CDR2 is SVGAGI. V gave up 5 bases and J gave up 5 bases; unmatched junction bases: 9. CDR3 sequence reads: CASSQLWDSNEQYF. The CDR3, as DNA: TGTGCCAGCAGTCAACTATGGGACAGCAACGAGCAGTACTTC.

This rearrangement joins TRBV2 to TRBJ2-4; no clear D gene. The CDR3 extends over 14 amino acids. Per the germline V gene, CDR1 is SNHLY and CDR2 is FYNNEI. V lost 3 bases, J lost 0 bases, and 6 bases lay in between. CDR3 DNA sequence: TGTGCCAGCAGTGAGCGGATAGCCAAAAACATTCAGTACTTC. Amino acid sequence: CASSERIAKNIQYF.

This clonotype appeared a few times. The gene calls are TRBV12-3 or TRBV12-4 and TRBJ2-7; 7 bases agree with TRBD2. V lost 2 bases, J lost 2 bases, and 3 bases stayed unmatched. This CDR3 region has 14 residues. The CDR3 nucleotides are TGTGCCAGCAGTTTAACTAGCGTCCCCTACGAGCAGTACTTC. Its translation: CASSLTSVPYEQYF.

The chain uses TRBV6-5 and TRBJ2-4, with D hard to call. This CDR3 is built from 18 residues. V was clipped by 4 bases and J by 1 base, with 20 bases between them. The V gene's germline CDR1 is MNHEY and CDR2 SVGAGI. CDR3 bases: TGTGCCAGCAGTTCCCGGCTGGGCCGCCCTATGGCCAAAAACATTCAGTACTTC. Amino acids: CASSSRLGRPMAKNIQYF.

There are a few counts of this clonotype. The rearrangement uses TRBV7-3 and TRBJ1-1; D unresolved. This CDR3 spans 13 amino acids. CDR1 is SGHTA, CDR2 FQGTGA, per germline. V lost 5 bases and J lost 1, with 8 bases in between. The CDR3 sequence is CASSTTRNTEAFF. In nucleotides, the CDR3 is TGTGCCAGCAGCACCACCAGGAACACTGAAGCTTTCTTT.